A single sample gave rise to the 14 T cell receptor beta chains below, sequenced in a study of PD-1 blockade in mismatch repair-deficient tumors. Some clones are missing from TCRdb's copy, which holds only in-frame ones; the method was immunoSEQ multiplex PCR. The sample has some 120,000 clones, 85% to 90% seen once. The starting material was peripheral blood, obtained 44 weeks after starting pembrolizumab. These receptors all come from an adult with mismatch repair-deficient cancer.

As for this clone: The same CDR3 can be traced to other DNA sequences in this sample. The chain carries TRBV29-1 and TRBJ2-7, with D perhaps matching TRBD2 (5 bases). V was pared by 4 bases and J by 2 bases, with 6 bases between. The CDR3 extends over 11 amino acids. Germline CDR1 reads SQVTM; CDR2 reads ANQGSEA. The CDR3 sequence is CSVGGAYEQYF. The CDR3 DNA follows: TGCAGCGTTGGGGGAGCCTACGAGCAGTACTTC.

The chain couples TRBV6-5 to TRBJ2-3; D may be TRBD2 (6 bases). This CDR3 comprises 14 residues. CDR1 is MNHEY, CDR2 SVGAGI, per germline. The germline V and J ends were trimmed by 1 base and 5 bases, with 10 bases remaining between them. CDR3 region: CASSYYAGRDTQYF. CDR3 bases: TGTGCCAGCAGTTACTACGCGGGAAGAGATACGCAGTATTTT.

The gene calls are TRBV19 and TRBJ2-1; no clear D. V lost 1 base, J lost 0 bases, and 4 bases lay in between. Germline V gives CDR1 LNHDA, CDR2 SQIVND (reference sequence). The CDR3 consists of 14 residues. The DNA of the CDR3 is TGTGCCAGTAGTATAGCGAACTCCTACAATGAGCAGTTCTTC. As protein: CASSIANSYNEQFF.

The gene calls are TRBV5-4 and TRBJ1-1; D not resolved. Germline V gene data show CDR1 as SGHNT and CDR2 as YYREEE (reference sequence). The V and J ends lost 4 bases and 1 base respectively, with 5 bases between them. The CDR3 has 12 amino acids. CDR3 sequence: CASSRGNTEAFF. The DNA of the CDR3 is TGTGCCAGCAGCCGGGGGAACACTGAAGCTTTCTTT.

The CDR3 coding sequence is TGTGCCAGCTCACCGACAGCCTCCTACGAGCAGTACTTC. Translation gives CASSPTASYEQYF. The V call is TRBV18, the J call TRBJ2-7, with a tentative D call TRBD1 (5 bases). Germline CDR1 and CDR2: KGHSH and LQKENI. V shed 3 bases and J shed 0 bases, with 6 bases lying between them. The CDR3 runs to 13 residues.

V and J are TRBV7-9 and TRBJ2-7; tentative D call: TRBD1 (6 bases). Trimming took 3 bases from V and 3 from J, leaving 12 bases between them. The CDR3 sequence is 14 residues long. The germline CDR1 and CDR2 sequences are SEHNR and FQNEAQ (reference sequence). The CDR3 is CASSLGDTIYEQYF. As DNA, the CDR3 is TGTGCCAGCAGCTTGGGGGACACAATCTACGAGCAGTACTTC.

The V call is TRBV10-2, the J call TRBJ2-5; TRBD1 agrees at 7 bases. CDR1 WSHSY and CDR2 SAAADI come from the germline V gene. The CDR3 extends over 13 amino acids. The junction had 6 bases not matched to a gene; V was cut back by 8 bases and J by 3 bases. The DNA for the CDR3 is TGCGCCAGCGCGGGCAGGGGGAAAGAGACCCAGTACTTC. Its protein product is CASAGRGKETQYF.

This chain links TRBV27 with TRBJ2-6; unclear D gene. Trimming cost V 7 bases and J 2 bases, with 6 bases left between them. This CDR3 has 13 amino acids. Germline lookup yields CDR1 MNHEY and CDR2 SMNVEV (reference sequence). CDR3 protein: CASKLPGANVLTF. The DNA for the CDR3 is TGTGCCAGCAAGCTTCCTGGGGCCAACGTCCTGACTTTC.

CDR3 sequence (DNA): TGTGCCAGCAGCTTGACTAGCGGGTACGAGCAGTACTTC. This gives the protein CASSLTSGYEQYF. The V call is TRBV5-4, the J call TRBJ2-7; TRBD2 matches 9 bases. Germline CDR1 is SGHNT and CDR2 is YYREEE (reference sequence). The CDR3 spans 13 residues. The V gene end was trimmed by 1 base and the J gene end by 4 bases; junction bases not matched to a gene: 0.

The CDR3 spells CASSSLSGRAFF. CDR3 DNA: TGTGCCAGCAGCAGTTTATCAGGTAGGGCTTTCTTT. V is TRBV27 and J is TRBJ1-1, with unresolved D. The CDR3 runs to 12 residues. Trimming took 6 bases from V and 11 from J, leaving 16 bases between them. Germline V gene lookup returns CDR1 MNHEY and CDR2 SMNVEV (reference sequence).

The chain couples TRBV25-1 to TRBJ2-5; D gene ambiguous. This CDR3 is built from 17 residues. V was pared by 1 base and J by 1 base, with 16 bases between. The V gene's germline CDR1 is MGHDK and CDR2 SYGVNS. The CDR3 spells CASSESAGVPVQETQYF. CDR3 bases: TGTGCCAGCAGTGAATCCGCTGGAGTTCCCGTCCAAGAGACCCAGTACTTC.

The rearrangement links TRBV11-2 to TRBJ2-5; D may be TRBD1 or TRBD2 (5 bases each). Trimming shortened V by 5 bases and J by 4 bases, and 14 bases separated the two germline ends. Germline lookup yields CDR1 SGHAT and CDR2 FQNNGV. This CDR3 has 14 amino acids. CDR3 loop: CASSEDGGGETQYF. CDR3 sequence (DNA): TGTGCCAGCAGCGAGGACGGTGGGGGAGAGACCCAGTACTTC.

The V call is TRBV7-2, the J call TRBJ2-3; 11 bases agree with TRBD1. This CDR3 contains 15 residues. Trimming at V came to 1 base and at J to 4 bases, leaving 1 base not matched to a gene. Germline CDR1 and CDR2: SGHTA and FQGNSA. The CDR3 DNA reads as TGTGCCAGCAGCTTAGTGGGACAGGGGGCAGATACGCAGTATTTT. Residues: CASSLVGQGADTQYF.

This chain connects TRBV6-6 to TRBJ2-3, with D perhaps matching TRBD2 (5 bases). Germline V gene data show CDR1 as MNHNY and CDR2 as SVGAGI (reference sequence). The CDR3 is 10 residues long. V dropped 9 bases and J dropped 5 bases, with 6 bases sitting between them. This CDR3 reads CASGRDTQYF. The CDR3 DNA reads TGTGCCAGTGGGAGAGATACGCAGTATTTT.